A selection of T cell receptor beta chains follows, all from one sample in a study of cytomegalovirus exposure and HLA in healthy donors. Libraries were prepared by immunoSEQ multiplex PCR; TCRdb keeps only in-frame clonotypes and omits some of them. The sample shows roughly 120,000 clones, more than 70% of them seen only once. Source material: PBMCs. All receptors come from a man younger than 35 in good health and CMV-seronegative. Each CDR3 is given with its conserved first and last residue. The D gene is left open where the match is weak. Clone size is given for some rows only: seen once, a few or many times, or a class if the clone is expanded.

TRBJ2-7,TRBD1,TRBV27,NA,13,TGTGCTACGGCCGGGACAGGGTCCCACGAGCAGTACTTC,CATAGTGSHEQYF
TRBJ2-3,NA,TRBV11-2,once,14,TGTGCCAGCAGCTTGGAGAGGGGCACAGATACGCAGTATTTT,CASSLERGTDTQYF
TRBJ2-7,NA,TRBV20-1,NA,11,TGCAGTGCTAGTATCAGCTACGAGCAGTACTTC,CSASISYEQYF
TRBJ2-1,TRBD1,TRBV9,NA,15,TGTGCCAGCAGCACCCAGGGGGTAGGATACAATGAGCAGTTCTTC,CASSTQGVGYNEQFF
TRBJ2-3,TRBD2,TRBV10-1,NA,19,TGCGCCAGCAGTGAATCTTTTGGCGGGAGTAAGGGAGAGACAGATACGCAGTATTTT,CASSESFGGSKGETDTQYF
TRBJ2-7,NA,TRBV4-3,NA,16,TGCGCCAGCAGCCAAGAACTACCGGGAGAACACTACGAGCAGTACTTC,CASSQELPGEHYEQYF
TRBJ1-5,NA,TRBV6-5,NA,14,TGTGCCAGCAGTTACTCGAGAGTGGATCAGCCCCAGCATTTT,CASSYSRVDQPQHF
TRBJ1-5,NA,TRBV5-1,few,14,TGCGCCAGCAGCACAGACAGTCCCGATCAGCCCCAGCATTTT,CASSTDSPDQPQHF
TRBJ1-1,NA,TRBV27,NA,15,TGTGCCAGCAGTTTAAGGGAAGGGGGATACACTGAAGCTTTCTTT,CASSLREGGYTEAFF
TRBJ1-5,TRBD1,TRBV18,NA,13,TGTGCCAGCTCACGACAGGGGGATCAGCCCCAGCATTTT,CASSRQGDQPQHF
TRBJ2-3,NA,TRBV6-5,once,14,TGTGCCAGCAGTTACGGCGGAAACACAGATACGCAGTATTTT,CASSYGGNTDTQYF
TRBJ2-1,NA,TRBV29-1,NA,10,TGCAGCGCACTATCTAGCGTCGGGTTCTTC,CSALSSVGFF
TRBJ2-1,NA,TRBV7-9,NA,13,TGTGCCAGCAGCACCGGGAACTACAATGAGCAGTTCTTC,CASSTGNYNEQFF
TRBJ2-5,TRBD2,TRBV28,NA,14,TGTGCCAGCAGTCCTAGCGGAGGGGAAGAGACCCAGTACTTC,CASSPSGGEETQYF
TRBJ2-6,NA,TRBV28,NA,13,TGTGCCACCAAGCCCCCGGGGGCCAACGTCCTGACTTTC,CATKPPGANVLTF
TRBJ2-1,TRBD2,TRBV6-5,NA,13,TGTGCCAGCAGTAGGACTAGCGTAGGTGAGCAGTTCTTC,CASSRTSVGEQFF
TRBJ2-3,TRBD2,TRBV4-3,NA,19,TGCGCCAGCAGCCAAGAGGGAACCGGGACTAGCGGGGGGGCAGATACGCAGTATTTT,CASSQEGTGTSGGADTQYF
TRBJ2-2,NA,TRBV7-6,NA,15,TGTGCCAGCAGCCCGTTGGCAGGGAACACCGGGGAGCTGTTTTTT,CASSPLAGNTGELFF
TRBJ1-6,TRBD1,TRBV19,NA,16,TGTGCCAGTAGTTCCGGACAGGGAGTAAGCAATTCACCCCTCCACTTT,CASSSGQGVSNSPLHF
TRBJ2-6,TRBD2,TRBV6-1,NA,16,TGTGCCACCTGTGAGGTAGCGGGGAGTGGGGCCAACGTCCTGACTTTC,CATCEVAGSGANVLTF
TRBJ2-6,NA,TRBV29-1,NA,16,TGCAGCGTTCTGAGAGCACTACAAAGTCGGGCCAACGTCCTGACTTTC,CSVLRALQSRANVLTF
TRBJ2-3,NA,TRBV2,NA,15,TGTGCCAGCAGTGTCGGCAGGCCGAGCACAGATACGCAGTATTTT,CASSVGRPSTDTQYF
TRBJ1-5,NA,TRBV11-2,NA,13,TGTGCCAGCAGCTCGACAGTGAATCAGCCCCAGCATTTT,CASSSTVNQPQHF
TRBJ1-6,TRBD1,TRBV28,few,15,TGTGCCAGCAGTTACCCCGGGACAGGGCATTCACCCCTCCACTTT,CASSYPGTGHSPLHF
TRBJ2-3,NA,TRBV4-3,NA,16,TGCGCCAGCAGCCAAGACGAGACGGACATCACAGATACGCAGTATTTT,CASSQDETDITDTQYF
TRBJ2-3,NA,TRBV6-5,NA,14,TGTGCCAGCAGTCCCCAGGGATACAGAGATACGCAGTATTTT,CASSPQGYRDTQYF
TRBJ1-5,TRBD1,TRBV19,NA,15,TGTGCCAGTAGTATAGGGACAGGAAGGAATCAGCCCCAGCATTTT,CASSIGTGRNQPQHF
TRBJ2-7,TRBD1,TRBV29-1,few,14,TGCAGCGGGTCGCGGGGACAGGGTGGTTACGAGCAGTACTTC,CSGSRGQGGYEQYF
TRBJ2-7,NA,TRBV5-1,NA,15,TGCGCCAGCAGCTTGGGTGGCGGGACCCAGGAGGAGCAGTACTTC,CASSLGGGTQEEQYF
TRBJ2-3,NA,TRBV19,NA,13,TGTGCCAGTAGTATTATCGGCACAGATACGCAGTATTTT,CASSIIGTDTQYF
TRBJ2-7,NA,TRBV27,NA,14,TGTGCCAGCAGTTTATACGGGAGAGGCTACGAGCAGTACTTC,CASSLYGRGYEQYF
TRBJ1-2,NA,TRBV7-9,NA,15,TGTGCCAGCAGCCTCCGGGACACCGCTAACTATGGCTACACCTTC,CASSLRDTANYGYTF
TRBJ1-2,NA,TRBV30,NA,12,TGTGCCTCTACGGGGACTTGGTATGGCTACACCTTC,CASTGTWYGYTF
TRBJ2-1,NA,TRBV30,NA,12,TGTGCCTGGAGACAGGCTCGCAATGAGCAGTTCTTC,CAWRQARNEQFF
TRBJ1-3,TRBD1,TRBV7-9,NA,12,TGTGCCAGCAGCAAACAGGGGGACACCATATATTTT,CASSKQGDTIYF
TRBJ1-2,NA,TRBV7-8,NA,13,TGTGCCAGCAGCTTAGAACAGGATTATGGCTACACCTTC,CASSLEQDYGYTF
TRBJ2-1,TRBD1,TRBV11-2,NA,17,TGTGCCAGCAGCCTCTTTCCGGGACAGAGCTCCTACAATGAGCAGTTCTTC,CASSLFPGQSSYNEQFF